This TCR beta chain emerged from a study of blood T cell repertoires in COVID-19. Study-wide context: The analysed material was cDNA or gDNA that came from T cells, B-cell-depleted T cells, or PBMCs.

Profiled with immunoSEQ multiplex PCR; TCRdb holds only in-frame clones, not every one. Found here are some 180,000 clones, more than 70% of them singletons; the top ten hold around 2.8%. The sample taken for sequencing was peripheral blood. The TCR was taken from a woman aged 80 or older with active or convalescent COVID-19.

The CDR3: CASSQGGLQGSKGYTF. For the CDR3, the DNA is TGTGCCAGCAGCCAAGGGGGGCTACAGGGTTCCAAAGGCTACACCTTC. V and J are TRBV3-1 (or the pseudogene TRBV3-2) and TRBJ1-2; TRBD1 might be the D (6 bases). Germline values: CDR1 LGHDT, CDR2 YNNKEL (reference sequence). The CDR3 length is 16 residues. V was trimmed by 1 base and J by 8 bases, leaving 20 bases between them.